This passage covers 20 T cell receptor beta chains from one sample sequenced in a study of shared clonotypes between healthy human individuals. Sequencing was performed with immunoSEQ multiplex PCR; in TCRdb, only in-frame clones are kept and a portion is missing. Of 2 million to 2.5 million clones in the sample, around 95% were seen once. The sequencing sample was made of naive CD4+ T cells sorted from blood. Specified subset: CD45RA+ positively selected. These receptors were taken from a young man in good health.

The chain has TRBV2 and TRBJ1-1; no firm D call. Germline V gene data show CDR1 as SNHLY and CDR2 as FYNNEI. The CDR3 is 14 residues long. V was cut by 0 bases and J by 4 bases, with 9 bases left in between. CDR3 protein: CASSEAGPSTEAFF. The DNA of the CDR3 is TGTGCCAGCAGTGAAGCCGGTCCCTCCACTGAAGCTTTCTTT.

CDR3 DNA sequence: TGTGCCAGCTCACAAGAAACAGGGTCCAATCAGCCCCAGCATTTT. This encodes CASSQETGSNQPQHF. The chain links TRBV18 to TRBJ1-5, with D possibly TRBD1 on 6 matching bases. Germline V lookup: CDR1 KGHSH, CDR2 LQKENI. V lost 4 bases to trimming and J lost 3 bases, with 13 bases between them. CDR3 length: 15 amino acids.

The rearrangement links TRBV25-1 to TRBJ1-5; D remains unclear. Germline V gives CDR1 MGHDK, CDR2 SYGVNS. Trimming pared 5 bases from V and 6 bases from J, leaving 11 bases between. The CDR3 sequence is 13 residues long. In DNA form, the CDR3 reads TGTGCCAGCAGTAGTGGGGAGGGTCAGCCCCAGCATTTT. Its protein product is CASSSGEGQPQHF.

The chain has TRBV2 and TRBJ2-5; weak D call: TRBD2 (5 bases). This CDR3 has 12 amino acids. V dropped 6 bases and J dropped 5 bases, with 10 bases sitting between them. CDR1 and CDR2 from the germline V gene are SNHLY and FYNNEI. CDR3 DNA: TGTGCCAGCAGCCGGGATGACGAGACCCAGTACTTC. The encoded protein is CASSRDDETQYF.

The gene calls are TRBV6-1 and TRBJ2-2; 11 nucleotides agree with TRBD2. Germline V gene lookup returns CDR1 MNHNS and CDR2 SASEGT. The length of the CDR3 is 13 residues. The V gene end was trimmed by 11 bases and the J gene end by 7 bases; junction bases not matched to a gene: 6. The CDR3 is CAEGTSGHGELFF. CDR3 in DNA: TGTGCCGAGGGGACTAGCGGACACGGGGAGCTGTTTTTT.

The chain is built from TRBV7-8 and TRBJ2-3, with 8 bases identical to TRBD2. V was pared by 0 bases and J by 0 bases, with 14 bases of the junction left unmatched. CDR1 and CDR2 (germline): SGHVS, FQNEAQ. The CDR3 consists of 20 residues. CDR3 bases: TGTGCCAGCAGCTTAGCGGGACTAGGCGAATTAAACCCTAGCACAGATACGCAGTATTTT. This encodes CASSLAGLGELNPSTDTQYF.

V gene TRBV5-1 combines with J gene TRBJ2-3, with TRBD2 matching over 11 bases. Germline V gene lookup returns CDR1 SGHRS and CDR2 YFSETQ. The J segment lost 1 base and the V segment lost 4 bases, leaving 5 bases of the junction unmatched. CDR3 length: 16 residues. CDR3: CASSPSGRMGTDTQYF. In nucleotides, the CDR3 is TGCGCCAGCAGCCCTAGCGGGAGGATGGGCACAGATACGCAGTATTTT.

The chain is built from TRBV7-2 and TRBJ2-1; perhaps TRBD2 as D (6 bases). Germline assignment: CDR1 SGHTA and CDR2 FQGNSA. V lost 9 bases, J lost 9 bases, and 12 bases lay in between. The CDR3 has 11 residues. This CDR3 reads CASSGAFEQFF. CDR3 DNA: TGTGCCAGTTCGGGAGCGTTTGAGCAGTTCTTC.

With regard to this clone: Within the sample, other DNA sequences also encode this same CDR3. This rearrangement joins TRBV6-1 to TRBJ1-5, with unresolved D. Deletions cut 1 base from V and 2 bases from J, with 6 bases between. From germline, CDR1 is MNHNS and CDR2 SASEGT. The CDR3 has 14 amino acids. CDR3 residues: CASSEVGGNQPQHF. The DNA of the CDR3 is TGTGCCAGCAGTGAAGTTGGGGGCAATCAGCCCCAGCATTTT.

The rearrangement joins TRBV5-4 to TRBJ1-1; a possible D gene is TRBD1 (6 bases). Trimming took off 2 bases at V and 1 base at J, with 12 bases between the two ends. This CDR3 spans 15 amino acids. Per the germline V gene, CDR1 is SGHNT and CDR2 is YYREEE (reference sequence). The CDR3 DNA reads as TGTGCCAGCAGCTTTCAGGGCAGGGGGAACACTGAAGCTTTCTTT. Its translation: CASSFQGRGNTEAFF. Based on the CDR3 plus reference TRBV5-4 and TRBJ1-1, the full variable domain is ETGVTQSPTHLIKTRGQQVTLRCSSQSGHNTVSWYQQALGQGPQFIFQYYREEENGRGNFPPRFSGLQFPNYSSELNVNALELDDSALYLCASSFQGRGNTEAFFGQGTRLTVV.

The rearrangement uses TRBV10-3 and TRBJ2-1; 7 nucleotides align to TRBD2. This CDR3 has 14 amino acids. Germline V gene data show CDR1 as ENHRY and CDR2 as SYGVKD. The junction had 8 bases not matched to a gene; V was cut back by 6 bases and J by 6 bases. The CDR3 region is CAIRGGLGANEQFF. CDR3 nucleotides: TGTGCCATCAGGGGGGGGTTGGGAGCCAATGAGCAGTTCTTC.

Concerning this clone: This same CDR3 is encoded by further DNA sequences in the sample. The V gene is TRBV7-9, the J gene TRBJ2-7, with D perhaps matching TRBD1 (6 bases). This CDR3 has 14 residues. Germline loops: CDR1 SEHNR, CDR2 FQNEAQ (reference sequence). V dropped 1 base and J dropped 2 bases, with 9 bases sitting between them. In nucleotides, the CDR3 is TGTGCCAGCAGCTTAGGGCAGGGGACCTACGAGCAGTACTTC. Protein sequence: CASSLGQGTYEQYF. Full variable domain (rest looked up from reference TRBV7-9 and TRBJ2-7): DTGVSQNPRHKITKRGQNVTFRCDPISEHNRLYWYRQTLGQGPEFLTYFQNEAQLEKSRLLSDRFSAERPKGSFSTLEIQRTEQGDSAMYLCASSLGQGTYEQYFGPGTRLTVT.

As DNA, the CDR3 is TGTGCCAGCAGCTTAGTTTCGAGTTACACAGATACGCAGTATTTT. This translates into CASSLVSSYTDTQYF. The rearrangement joins TRBV7-2 to TRBJ2-3; D unresolved. With 1 base removed from V and 2 bases from J, the gap between germline ends came to 10 bases. The CDR3 sequence is 15 residues long. Germline values: CDR1 SGHTA, CDR2 FQGNSA. Complete variable domain (other parts from reference TRBV7-2 and TRBJ2-3): GAGVSQSPSNKVTEKGKDVELRCDPISGHTALYWYRQSLGQGLEFLIYFQGNSAPDKSGLPSDRFSAERTGGSVSTLTIQRTQQEDSAVYLCASSLVSSYTDTQYFGPGTRLTVL.

This chain joins TRBV7-8 and TRBJ1-2; 7 positions agree with TRBD1. Germline loops: CDR1 SGHVS, CDR2 FQNEAQ. This CDR3 spans 16 amino acids. Germline trimming cut 5 bases from V and 4 bases from J; bases unmatched to any gene: 13. The CDR3 sequence: CASSPHQGQNSYGYTF. CDR3 sequence (DNA): TGTGCCAGCAGCCCACACCAGGGACAGAATTCCTATGGCTACACCTTC.

This chain joins TRBV6-1 and TRBJ2-2; the match to TRBD2 covers 9 bases. Germline CDR1 MNHNS, CDR2 SASEGT. Trimming removed 4 bases from V and 4 bases from J; junction bases left unmatched: 13. CDR3 length: 18 residues. CDR3 bases: TGTGCCAGCAGTGGTGGGCTAGCGGGACCGTGGAGCACCGGGGAGCTGTTTTTT. Translating it yields CASSGGLAGPWSTGELFF.

This chain joins TRBV27 and TRBJ1-4, with unresolved D. Germline V lookup: CDR1 MNHEY, CDR2 SMNVEV (reference sequence). This CDR3 comprises 12 residues. Trimming cost V 6 bases and J 10 bases, with 12 bases left between them. As DNA, the CDR3 is TGTGCCAGCAGGACCTTTCCCGGAAAACTGTTTTTT. Amino acids: CASRTFPGKLFF.

The V gene is TRBV9, the J gene TRBJ1-4; 8 nucleotides line up with TRBD1. The V and J ends lost 4 bases and 2 bases, in that order; junction bases with no gene match: 16. This CDR3 is 19 amino acids long. Per germline, CDR1 SGDLS and CDR2 YYNGEE. The CDR3 sequence: CASSSPGGIMMTTNEKLFF. The DNA for the CDR3 is TGTGCCAGCAGCTCCCCAGGGGGCATTATGATGACGACTAATGAAAAACTGTTTTTT. Full variable domain (remainder filled in from reference TRBV9 and TRBJ1-4): DSGVTQTPKHLITATGQRVTLRCSPRSGDLSVYWYQQSLDQGLQFLIQYYNGEERAKGNILERFSAQQFPDLHSELNLSSLELGDSALYFCASSSPGGIMMTTNEKLFFGSGTQLSVL.

This chain links TRBV10-3 with TRBJ1-5; D perhaps matches TRBD1 (5 bases). This CDR3 is 15 amino acids long. Germline V gene lookup returns CDR1 ENHRY and CDR2 SYGVKD. Trimming took 5 bases from V and 3 from J, leaving 14 bases between them. The CDR3, as DNA: TGTGCCATCAGTCTAACGGGGGGGGTCAATCAGCCCCAGCATTTT. Protein sequence: CAISLTGGVNQPQHF.

This clone was observed a few times. The gene calls are TRBV11-2 and TRBJ2-3, with 8 bases identical to TRBD1. This CDR3 is built from 17 residues. CDR1 SGHAT and CDR2 FQNNGV come from the germline V gene. Germline trimming cut 4 bases from V and 2 bases from J; bases unmatched to any gene: 11. The CDR3 nucleotides read TGTGCCAGCAGCTCCGGACAGGGCGCAGGGCACACAGATACGCAGTATTTT. This sequence encodes CASSSGQGAGHTDTQYF.

This rearrangement joins TRBV30 to TRBJ1-3, with D uncertain. Germline CDR1 and CDR2: GTSNPN and SVGIG (reference sequence). Trimming took 0 bases from V and 3 from J, leaving 6 bases between them. CDR3 length equals 13 residues. This CDR3 reads CAWSVSLGNTIYF. The CDR3 coding sequence is TGTGCCTGGAGTGTAAGTCTTGGAAACACCATATATTTT. Full variable domain (remainder filled in from reference TRBV30 and TRBJ1-3): SQTIHQWPATLVQPVGSPLSLECTVEGTSNPNLYWYRQAAGRGLQLLFYSVGIGQISSEVPQNLSASRPQDRQFILSSKKLLLSDSGFYLCAWSVSLGNTIYFGEGSWLTVV.